These T cell receptor beta chains were read from a single sample in a study of technical replicates of blood from a few donors. Measured with immunoSEQ multiplex PCR; TCRdb has only the in-frame clones, and not every one. The table has around 76,000 clones, 95% to 98% seen once; the top ten hold over 0.2%. Sample: T cells isolated from PBMCs. All receptors derive from a human donor in good health. Both conserved end residues are part of each CDR3. Each record gives: V gene, J gene, clone size, D gene, CDR3 protein, CDR3 DNA. The D gene is left open where the match is weak. The size entry is marked missing in some rows and otherwise reads once, few, many or a size class.

TRBV4-2	TRBJ1-5	-	-	CASSPTVYSNQPQHF	TGTGCCAGCAGCCCGACAGTTTACAGCAATCAGCCCCAGCATTTT
TRBV18	TRBJ2-1	-	TRBD1	CASSQSGTGYNEQFF	TGTGCCAGCTCCCAGAGCGGGACAGGGTACAATGAGCAGTTCTTC
TRBV14	TRBJ2-7	-	-	CASSQEVISGDEQYF	TGTGCCAGCAGCCAAGAGGTCATCTCGGGGGACGAGCAGTACTTC
TRBV6-1	TRBJ2-1	-	TRBD2	CASSERLAGGAGNEQFF	TGTGCCAGCAGTGAAAGACTAGCGGGAGGTGCCGGCAATGAGCAGTTCTTC
TRBV30	TRBJ2-7	-	-	CAWSVLTGSSDEQYF	TGTGCCTGGAGTGTGCTCACAGGTTCCTCTGACGAGCAGTACTTC
TRBV13	TRBJ2-7	-	-	CASSLGRSSYEQYF	TGTGCCAGCAGCTTAGGCCGCAGCTCCTACGAGCAGTACTTC
TRBV27	TRBJ2-7	-	-	CASSHLQGFEQYF	TGTGCCAGCAGTCACCTTCAGGGATTCGAGCAGTACTTC
TRBV7-3	TRBJ2-7	-	-	CASSPSEAYEQYF	TGTGCCAGCAGCCCCTCCGAAGCATACGAGCAGTACTTC
TRBV5-4	TRBJ2-7	-	TRBD1	CASSSDRGEQYF	TGTGCCAGCAGCTCGGACAGGGGTGAGCAGTACTTC
TRBV5-6	TRBJ2-5	-	TRBD2	CASSLGLAGYQETQYF	TGTGCCAGCAGCTTGGGACTAGCGGGTTACCAAGAGACCCAGTACTTC
TRBV9	TRBJ2-7	once	-	CASSPTGRGYEQYF	TGTGCCAGCAGCCCTACGGGTCGGGGCTACGAGCAGTACTTC
TRBV28	TRBJ2-7	-	-	CASSLRGGTYEQYF	TGTGCCAGCAGTTTAAGAGGCGGAACCTACGAGCAGTACTTC
TRBV4-3	TRBJ1-5	-	-	CASSQEVGSNQPQHF	TGCGCCAGCAGCCAAGAAGTCGGTAGCAATCAGCCCCAGCATTTT
TRBV6-6	TRBJ2-1	-	-	CASGSTQNEQFF	TGTGCCAGTGGATCAACACAGAATGAGCAGTTCTTC
TRBV7-2	TRBJ2-5	-	TRBD1	CASSEGALRGETQYF	TGTGCCAGCAGCGAGGGGGCCCTACGAGGAGAGACCCAGTACTTC
TRBV27	TRBJ2-5	-	TRBD1	CASSWTGGETQYF	TGTGCCAGCAGTTGGACAGGGGGGGAGACCCAGTACTTC
TRBV18	TRBJ2-2	-	TRBD1	CASRQGRNAGELFF	TGTGCCAGCAGACAGGGGCGGAACGCCGGGGAGCTGTTTTTT
TRBV6-5	TRBJ2-2	-	-	CATLGRSTGELFF	TGTGCCACCTTAGGGAGGTCCACCGGGGAGCTGTTTTTT
TRBV18	TRBJ2-7	-	TRBD1	CASSDRVEQYF	TGTGCCAGCTCGGACAGGGTCGAGCAGTACTTC
TRBV5-6	TRBJ2-2	-	TRBD1	CASSLRDSTGELFF	TGTGCCAGCAGCCTGAGGGACAGTACCGGGGAGCTGTTTTTT
TRBV27	TRBJ2-1	-	TRBD2	CASSSPRTSGSYNEQFF	TGTGCCAGCAGTTCCCCTAGGACTAGCGGCTCCTACAATGAGCAGTTCTTC
TRBV28	TRBJ1-1	-	-	CASKLVTNTEAFF	TGTGCCAGTAAGCTCGTAACGAACACTGAAGCTTTCTTT
TRBV27	TRBJ2-1	-	-	CASSFTRANEQFF	TGTGCCAGCAGTTTCACTCGCGCCAATGAGCAGTTCTTC
TRBV29-1	TRBJ1-2	-	-	CSVVDWGRTDYGYTF	TGCAGCGTTGTGGATTGGGGAAGGACAGACTATGGCTACACCTTC
TRBV7-9	TRBJ2-7	-	-	CASTPTGSYEQYF	TGTGCCAGCACCCCGACAGGCTCCTACGAGCAGTACTTC
TRBV6-6	TRBJ2-1	-	-	CASSLRGPDNEQFF	TGTGCCAGCAGTCTCAGGGGACCGGACAATGAGCAGTTCTTC
TRBV25-1	TRBJ1-1	-	TRBD1	CASSRQGENTEAFF	TGTGCCAGCAGCCGACAGGGGGAGAACACTGAAGCTTTCTTT
TRBV2	TRBJ2-6	-	-	CASSGGGANVLTF	TGTGCCAGCAGCGGAGGGGGGGCCAACGTCCTGACTTTC
TRBV9	TRBJ1-3	-	TRBD1	CASSATGAGSGNTIYF	TGTGCCAGCAGCGCGACAGGGGCCGGCTCTGGAAACACCATATATTTT
TRBV9	TRBJ1-4	-	TRBD1	CASTLSGQGYEKLFF	TGTGCCAGCACCCTCTCGGGACAGGGGTATGAAAAACTGTTTTTT
TRBV11-2	TRBJ2-7	-	-	CASSLRGIGYEQYF	TGTGCCAGCAGCTTACGGGGTATAGGGTACGAGCAGTACTTC
TRBV5-1	TRBJ2-7	-	TRBD2	CASSLGTSLEQYF	TGCGCCAGCAGTTTAGGGACTAGCCTCGAGCAGTACTTC
TRBV28	TRBJ2-1	-	TRBD1	CASTPPSGQGADEQFF	TGTGCCAGCACCCCCCCGTCCGGACAGGGGGCAGATGAGCAGTTCTTC
TRBV11-3	TRBJ2-7	-	TRBD2	CASSSPGLAYEQYF	TGTGCCAGCAGCTCTCCGGGACTAGCCTACGAGCAGTACTTC
TRBV19	TRBJ1-1	-	-	CASSIDPRITEAFF	TGTGCCAGTAGTATAGATCCCCGTATCACTGAAGCTTTCTTT
TRBV6-1	TRBJ2-7	-	-	CASKEAGTFYEQYF	TGTGCCAGCAAGGAGGCGGGAACCTTCTACGAGCAGTACTTC
TRBV30	TRBJ2-3	-	TRBD2	CARTDGRGTDTQYF	TGTGCCCGGACGGACGGGAGGGGCACAGATACGCAGTATTTT
TRBV2	TRBJ1-1	-	-	CASSTGIMNTEAFF	TGTGCCAGCAGTACAGGGATCATGAACACTGAAGCTTTCTTT
TRBV19	TRBJ1-2	-	-	CASSIGRVGNGYTF	TGTGCCAGTAGTATAGGGAGGGTAGGAAATGGCTACACCTTC
TRBV13	TRBJ1-4	-	-	CASSFSIDEKLFF	TGTGCCAGCAGCTTTAGCATTGATGAAAAACTGTTTTTT
TRBV11-1	TRBJ2-3	-	TRBD1	CASSLYRGWDTQYF	TGTGCCAGCAGCTTATACAGGGGATGGGATACGCAGTATTTT
TRBV15	TRBJ1-5	once	TRBD1	CATSRVRGSGGQPQHF	TGTGCCACCAGCAGAGTCCGGGGGTCAGGGGGTCAGCCCCAGCATTTT
TRBV5-1	TRBJ2-7	-	TRBD1	CASSGTGVSYEQYF	TGCGCCAGCAGCGGGACAGGGGTATCCTACGAGCAGTACTTC
TRBV7-2	TRBJ1-5	-	TRBD1	CASSQEGTTGAPQHF	TGTGCCAGCAGCCAGGAGGGGACCACAGGGGCACCCCAGCATTTT
TRBV11-2	TRBJ2-2	-	TRBD2	CASSLGSGRADTGELFF	TGTGCCAGCAGCTTAGGATCCGGGAGGGCCGACACCGGGGAGCTGTTTTTT
TRBV6-5	TRBJ1-2	-	-	CASSYEPGLYGYTF	TGTGCCAGCAGTTACGAGCCGGGGTTGTATGGCTACACCTTC
TRBV7-6	TRBJ2-2	-	-	CASSSPGTGELFF	TGTGCCAGCAGCTCTCCAGGGACCGGGGAGCTGTTTTTT
TRBV9	TRBJ1-3	once	TRBD1	CASSSTGVAGNTIYF	TGTGCCAGCAGCTCCACAGGGGTGGCTGGAAACACCATATATTTT
TRBV25-1	TRBJ1-5	-	-	CASSSRTDSNQPQHF	TGTGCCAGCAGTTCTCGGACAGACAGCAATCAGCCCCAGCATTTT
TRBV6-4	TRBJ2-7	-	TRBD2	CASAKTSGREEQYF	TGTGCCAGCGCTAAGACTAGCGGGAGGGAAGAGCAGTACTTC
TRBV11-3	TRBJ2-5	-	-	CASSLGPGTETQYF	TGTGCCAGCAGCTTAGGCCCGGGAACGGAGACCCAGTACTTC
TRBV9	TRBJ2-7	-	-	CASSVGVTGYEQYF	TGTGCCAGCAGCGTAGGGGTGACAGGCTACGAGCAGTACTTC
TRBV5-1	TRBJ2-7	-	TRBD1	CANYRGASYEQYF	TGCGCCAACTACAGGGGGGCCTCCTACGAGCAGTACTTC
TRBV10-3	TRBJ1-4	-	-	CAISERWEGTNEKLFF	TGTGCCATCAGTGAACGGTGGGAGGGAACTAATGAAAAACTGTTTTTT